Below are 29 T cell receptor beta chains sequenced from a single sample in a study of blood T cells in healthy people across ages. Sample-barcoded 5' priming and a J-beta primer mix drove a second PCR of about 6 to 12 cycles. From the 5' RACE reads, TCRdb called clonotypes with MiXCR, one entry per CDR3 protein. The data show around 1,000,000 distinct CDR3 sequences, roughly a quarter seen once. The sample was also linked to a second study, of T cells of mothers and their children.

The specimen was blood. Receptor source: a girl aged 2-10 years in good health.

The rearrangement links TRBV12-3 or TRBV12-4 to TRBJ2-3, with TRBD2 matching 9 bases. CDR3 size: 16 residues. V lost 6 bases, J lost 8 bases, and 15 bases stayed unmatched. CDR3: CASRAPSGTPTRTQYF. The CDR3 nucleotides are TGTGCCAGCAGAGCACCTAGCGGGACCCCCACACGTACGCAGTATTTT.

The CDR3 region has the DNA TGCGCCACTGGAGCGGGTTACAATGAGCAGTTCTTC. It codes for CATGAGYNEQFF. The chain combines TRBV5-1 with TRBJ2-1; a possible D gene is TRBD2 (6 bases). The CDR3 covers 12 residues. V was cut by 9 bases and J by 4 bases, with 11 bases left in between. The V gene's germline CDR1 is SGHRS and CDR2 YFSETQ.

Concerning this clonotype itself: One end of the junction varies from germline; a read error may be responsible. The chain carries TRBV7-7 and TRBJ1-3, with unresolved D. In germline, CDR1 is SSHAT, CDR2 FNYEAQ (reference sequence). The CDR3 has 14 residues. The CDR3 region is CASSDGFSGNTIYF. Here the CDR3 DNA reads TGTGCTAGCAGCGACGGATTTTCTGGAAACACCATATATTTT.

The V and J genes are TRBV4-1 and TRBJ2-5; tentatively, D is TRBD1 or TRBD2 (6 bases each). The J call could be wrong; TRBJ2-7 is a better fit for the DNA end. This CDR3 is built from 16 residues. Germline CDR1 MGHRA, CDR2 YSYEKL. The CDR3 region has the DNA TGCGCCAGCAGCCTGGAGGGGGGCCAGCGGTTCTACGAGCAGTACTTC. Residues: CASSLEGGQRFYEQYF.

The chain combines TRBV6-6 with TRBJ2-5, with D possibly TRBD1 on 6 matching bases. This CDR3 region has 14 residues. Germline CDR1 MNHNY, CDR2 SVGAGI (reference sequence). Trimming cost V 6 bases and J 4 bases, with 15 bases left between them. CDR3 loop: CASSPGHRGETQYF. The DNA for the CDR3 is TGTGCCAGCAGCCCGGGACATAGAGGAGAGACCCAGTACTTC.

This clonotype was seen only a few times. The V gene is TRBV28, the J gene TRBJ1-2, with D unclear. CDR1 is MDHEN and CDR2 is SYDVKM in the germline V gene. CDR3 length equals 12 residues. V gave up 4 bases and J gave up 7 bases, with 10 bases separating them. The CDR3 here is CASSSRLGGYTF. The CDR3 DNA reads as TGTGCCAGCAGTTCCCGTTTGGGTGGCTACACCTTC.

The DNA for the CDR3 is TGTGCCATCAGCCGACTAGCGGGAGAGGATGAGCAGTTCTTC. Its protein is CAISRLAGEDEQFF. The V and J genes are TRBV10-3 and TRBJ2-1; 12 bases fit TRBD2. With V trimmed by 6 bases and J by 8 bases, 5 bases remained unmatched. This CDR3 comprises 14 residues. Per the germline V gene, CDR1 is ENHRY and CDR2 is SYGVKD.

This clonotype was counted only a few times. CDR3 nucleotide sequence: TGTGCCAGCAGCAAAGTTCGCGGGGGCGGGGAGCTGTTTTTT. This encodes CASSKVRGGGELFF. This sequence joins TRBV21-1 and TRBJ2-2; the D call of TRBD1 is as the table states it, not checked on the DNA. TRBV21-1 is designated a pseudogene. The CDR3 has 14 amino acids.

The V gene is TRBV12-3 or TRBV12-4, the J gene TRBJ2-3; D call uncertain. The CDR3 spans 11 residues. V was shortened by 6 bases and J by 7 bases, with 8 bases between the two germline ends. The CDR3 bases are TGTGCCAGCAGCCCTGCGCATACGCAGTATTTT. Protein product: CASSPAHTQYF.

This clonotype was picked up a small number of times. The CDR3 reads CSAGSGSNTEQFF. The DNA for the CDR3 is TGCAGCGCTGGTAGCGGGAGTAACACTGAGCAGTTCTTC. The chain employs TRBV29-1 and TRBJ2-1; TRBD2 matches 9 bases. The CDR3 length is 13 residues. With 7 bases clipped from V and 9 bases from J, the junction kept 10 bases outside the gene matches. CDR1 SQVTM and CDR2 ANQGSEA come from the germline V gene.

The rearrangement joins TRBV12-3 or TRBV12-4 to TRBJ2-1, with D tentatively TRBD1 (6 bases). The CDR3 contains 13 residues. Trimming shortened V by 7 bases and J by 9 bases, and 16 bases separated the two germline ends. The CDR3 bases are TGTGCCAGCACCCAGATGATAGGGGGTGAGCAGTTCTTC. Its translation: CASTQMIGGEQFF.

In its sample, this clonotype was seen a few times. CDR3: CASSSGPDQEQETQYF. In DNA, the CDR3 is TGTGCCAGCAGTTCCGGACCTGATCAAGAGCAAGAGACCCAGTACTTC. The V call is TRBV12-3 or TRBV12-4, the J call TRBJ2-5; D is unclear. The ends were cut back, 4 bases at V and 2 bases at J, with 17 bases in the middle. The CDR3 loop spans 16 amino acids.

The sample holds a few counts of this clonotype. The V call is TRBV5-6, the J call TRBJ1-5; 8 positions agree with TRBD1. The CDR3 runs 14 residues. The germline gives CDR1 SGHDT, CDR2 YYEEEE. V was pared by 6 bases and J by 7 bases, with 9 bases of the junction left unmatched. This CDR3 reads CASNLGQGGQPQHF. The CDR3 nucleotides read TGTGCCAGCAACTTAGGACAGGGAGGCCAGCCCCAGCATTTT.

This clonotype was seen a handful of times. The chain employs TRBV29-1 and TRBJ1-1; 8 nucleotides match TRBD1. This CDR3 has 15 residues. CDR1 and CDR2 from the germline V gene are SQVTM and ANQGSEA. Trimming took 4 bases from V and 4 from J; bases not matched to a gene: 11. DNA for the CDR3: TGCAGCGTTGTAGGACAGGGTATGATGGGCACTGAAGCTTTCTTT. Residues: CSVVGQGMMGTEAFF.

The V gene is TRBV7-3, the J gene TRBJ2-5; tentatively, D is TRBD2 (5 bases). The CDR3 loop spans 15 amino acids. The V and J ends lost 2 bases and 5 bases respectively, with 15 bases between them. CDR1 and CDR2 (germline): SGHTA, FQGTGA. This CDR3 is CASSLREGPWETQYF. The CDR3, as DNA: TGTGCCAGCAGCTTACGCGAGGGCCCCTGGGAGACCCAGTACTTC. Looking up the rest from reference TRBV7-3 and TRBJ2-5 gives the full variable domain: GAGVSQTPSNKVTEKGKYVELRCDPISGHTALYWYRQSLGQGPEFLIYFQGTGAADDSGLPNDRFFAVRPEGSVSTLKIQRTERGDSAVYLCASSLREGPWETQYFGPGTRLLVL.

This chain links TRBV29-1 with TRBJ2-1; the match to TRBD2 covers 11 bases. V shed 4 bases, J shed 10 bases, and the junction held 6 bases outside the gene matches. The CDR3 consists of 13 residues. In germline, CDR1 is SQVTM, CDR2 ANQGSEA. CDR3 residues: CSVGLRLAGEQFF. The CDR3 DNA sequence: TGCAGCGTTGGGCTTAGACTAGCGGGGGAGCAGTTCTTC.

This clonotype was counted a few times. The genes are TRBV20-1 and TRBJ2-3, with D unclear. This CDR3 region has 14 residues. V was clipped by 2 bases and J by 9 bases, with 18 bases between them. Germline loops: CDR1 DFQATT, CDR2 SNEGSKA (reference sequence). CDR3 sequence reads: CSARKLGFDGTQYF. Written as DNA, the CDR3 is TGCAGTGCTAGAAAACTCGGGTTTGATGGCACGCAGTATTTT.

This clonotype was seen a few times. This chain uses TRBV28 with TRBJ1-4; D perhaps matches TRBD1 (6 bases). CDR3 length equals 15 residues. V gave up 3 bases and J gave up 1 base, with 9 bases separating them. Germline loops: CDR1 MDHEN, CDR2 SYDVKM. Written as DNA, the CDR3 is TGTGCCAGCAGTTTCAGGGGTGGAACTAATGAAAAACTGTTTTTT. Translating it yields CASSFRGGTNEKLFF.

This sequence joins TRBV20-1 and TRBJ2-7; 12 bases line up with TRBD2. V lost 5 bases and J lost 3; bases outside the gene matches: 17. The length of the CDR3 is 18 residues. Per the germline V gene, CDR1 is DFQATT and CDR2 is SNEGSKA (reference sequence). The CDR3 sequence is CSALDWELAGGLSYEQYF. As DNA, the CDR3 is TGCAGTGCTCTAGATTGGGAACTAGCGGGGGGACTAAGCTACGAGCAGTACTTC.

In this sample, this clonotype turned up a few times. V gene TRBV7-9 combines with J gene TRBJ2-1; D gene unclear. Germline V gene data show CDR1 as SEHNR and CDR2 as FQNEAQ (reference sequence). The CDR3 sequence is 8 residues long. CDR3 protein: CGPSEQFF. CDR3 in DNA: TGTGGTCCCAGTGAGCAGTTCTTC. Based on the CDR3 plus reference TRBV7-9 and TRBJ2-1, the full variable domain is DTGVSQNPRHKITKRGQNVTFRCDPISEHNRLYWYRQTLGQGPEFLTYFQNEAQLEKSRLLSDRFSAERPKGSFSTLEIQRTEQGDSAMYLCGPSEQFFGPGTRLTVL.

The chain has TRBV12-3 or TRBV12-4 and TRBJ2-6; D ambiguous. Deletions cut 6 bases from V and 0 bases from J, with 12 bases between. There are 16 residues in the CDR3. CDR3 protein: CASSPLFSSGANVLTF. Here the CDR3 DNA reads TGTGCCAGCAGCCCCCTGTTTAGCTCTGGGGCCAACGTCCTGACTTTC.

The gene calls are TRBV27 and TRBJ2-5, with TRBD2 matching over 8 bases. CDR3 size: 14 residues. Trimming removed 3 bases from V and 8 bases from J; junction bases left unmatched: 8. Looked up from germline, CDR1 is MNHEY and CDR2 is SMNVEV (reference sequence). The CDR3 region is CASSFGGALFTQYF. CDR3 sequence (DNA): TGTGCCAGCAGTTTCGGGGGGGCCCTTTTTACCCAGTACTTC.

This rearrangement joins TRBV2 to TRBJ2-1; D uncertain. The V end was cut by 7 bases, the J end by 7 bases, with 20 bases between. This CDR3 contains 15 residues. Germline-derived CDR1 and CDR2 are SNHLY and FYNNEI. DNA for the CDR3: TGTGCCAGCACCCACCTTGGCAGTAAGAGGAATGAGCAGTTCTTC. It encodes CASTHLGSKRNEQFF.

This clonotype was counted between two and nine times. V usage is TRBV18 and J usage is TRBJ2-5; D possibly corresponds to TRBD2 (6 bases). Trimming removed 3 bases from V and 4 bases from J, with 18 bases in between. The CDR3 runs 16 residues. Germline-derived CDR1 and CDR2 are KGHSH and LQKENI. The CDR3 DNA sequence: TGTGCCAGCTCACCCGCGGGGAGTCCCATCGGAGAGACCCAGTACTTC. It encodes CASSPAGSPIGETQYF.

For this clonotype: Sequence at one end of the junction differs from germline and may be a read error. The rearrangement joins TRBV5-5 to TRBJ2-5, with 7 bases matching TRBD2. The germline CDR1 and CDR2 sequences are SGHKS and YYEKEE (reference sequence). CDR3 size: 12 residues. CDR3 sequence (DNA): TGTGCCAGCAGCAGGGACTATGAGACCCTGTACTTC. Protein: CASSRDYETLYF. The variable domain in full, with the rest retrieved from reference TRBV5-5 and TRBJ2-5, is DAGVTQSPTHLIKTRGQQVTLRCSPISGHKSVSWYQQVLGQGPQFIFQYYEKEERGRGNFPDRFSARQFPNYSSELNVNALLLGDSALYLCASSRDYETLYFGPGTRLLVL.

The chain carries TRBV13 and TRBJ2-5, with D perhaps matching TRBD1 or TRBD2 (5 bases each). CDR3 length: 13 residues. Trimming took off 5 bases at V and 4 bases at J, with 11 bases between the two ends. Looked up from germline, CDR1 is PRHDT and CDR2 is FYEKMQ (reference sequence). The CDR3: CASSVPGTETQYF. CDR3 in DNA: TGTGCCAGCAGCGTACCCGGGACAGAGACCCAGTACTTC.

The J gene is TRBJ2-7, the V gene TRBV2; D unresolved. The CDR3 has 12 residues. Germline V gives CDR1 SNHLY, CDR2 FYNNEI. V was cut by 4 bases and J by 2 bases, with 6 bases left in between. The CDR3 sequence: CASSVITYEQYF. The CDR3, as DNA: TGTGCCAGCAGTGTCATAACCTACGAGCAGTACTTC. Drawing the rest from reference TRBV2 and TRBJ2-7, the complete variable domain is EPEVTQTPSHQVTQMGQEVILRCVPISNHLYFYWYRQILGQKVEFLVSFYNNEISEKSEIFDDQFSVERPDGSNFTLKIRSTKLEDSAMYFCASSVITYEQYFGPGTRLTVT.

A few counts support this clonotype. CDR3 loop: CASSFGTENYGYTF. The CDR3 nucleotides read TGTGCCAGCAGTTTTGGGACAGAAAACTATGGCTACACCTTC. The chain combines TRBV28 with TRBJ1-2; TRBD1 matches 7 bases. The CDR3 extends over 14 amino acids. From germline, CDR1 is MDHEN and CDR2 SYDVKM. The V gene end was trimmed by 3 bases and the J gene end by 2 bases; junction bases not matched to a gene: 3.

The chain combines TRBV7-2 with TRBJ1-1; 7 bases match TRBD1. The CDR3 covers 15 residues. The trim removed 3 bases at V and 0 bases at J, leaving 4 bases unmatched. Germline-derived CDR1 and CDR2 are SGHTA and FQGNSA. DNA of the CDR3: TGTGCCAGCAGCTTGCAGGGGGACGTGAACACTGAAGCTTTCTTT. Amino acid sequence: CASSLQGDVNTEAFF.